Shown below are 7 T cell receptor beta chains from a single sample sequenced in a study of shared clonotypes between healthy human individuals. Repertoires were generated with immunoSEQ multiplex PCR, while TCRdb's copy carries only in-frame clones and drops some. This table holds some 200,000 clones, 65% found once. What was sequenced was memory CD4+ T cells sorted from blood. Noted subset: CD45RA-negative fraction. These receptors were collected from a young man in good health.

In its sample, this clone was seen once. The V gene is TRBV5-1, the J gene TRBJ2-2; 9 bases line up with TRBD2. The CDR3 has 20 amino acids. V trimming: 5 bases; J trimming: 3 bases; junction bases outside the gene matches: 20. Germline V gene lookup returns CDR1 SGHRS and CDR2 YFSETQ. The CDR3 DNA follows: TGCGCCAGCAGATTCAAGGCCGGGACTAGCCTAGGAGGGCACACCGGGGAGCTGTTTTTT. The encoded protein is CASRFKAGTSLGGHTGELFF.

CDR3 region: CASSLEFQNTEAFF. CDR3 nucleotides: TGCGCCAGCAGCTTGGAGTTCCAGAACACTGAAGCTTTCTTT. V and J are TRBV5-1 and TRBJ1-1, with D unresolved. V lost 0 bases to trimming and J lost 1 base, with 7 bases between them. CDR1 is SGHRS, CDR2 YFSETQ, per germline. The CDR3 contains 14 residues.

This clone was counted once. The gene calls are TRBV7-9 and TRBJ1-1, with D unclear. Trimming removed 5 bases from V and 4 bases from J, with 14 bases in between. From germline, CDR1 is SEHNR and CDR2 FQNEAQ (reference sequence). CDR3 size: 14 residues. The CDR3 loop reads CASSPGQWGTEAFF. The CDR3 bases are TGTGCCAGCAGCCCCGGTCAATGGGGCACTGAAGCTTTCTTT. Drawing the rest from reference TRBV7-9 and TRBJ1-1, the complete variable domain is DTGVSQNPRHKITKRGQNVTFRCDPISEHNRLYWYRQTLGQGPEFLTYFQNEAQLEKSRLLSDRFSAERPKGSFSTLEIQRTEQGDSAMYLCASSPGQWGTEAFFGQGTRLTVV.

This sequence joins TRBV19 and TRBJ2-1, with 9 bases matching TRBD2. From germline, CDR1 is LNHDA and CDR2 SQIVND (reference sequence). After removal of 0 bases from V and 5 bases from J, the junction contained 2 bases not matched to a gene. The CDR3 covers 15 residues. CDR3 protein: CASSIDAGGHNEQFF. As DNA, the CDR3 is TGTGCCAGTAGTATAGATGCGGGAGGGCACAATGAGCAGTTCTTC. The full variable domain, with the rest looked up from reference TRBV19 and TRBJ2-1, is DGGITQSPKYLFRKEGQNVTLSCEQNLNHDAMYWYRQDPGQGLRLIYYSQIVNDFQKGDIAEGYSVSREKKESFPLTVTSAQKNPTAFYLCASSIDAGGHNEQFFGPGTRLTVL.

The gene calls are TRBV6-6 and TRBJ1-5; possible D gene TRBD1, 5 bases. Germline loops: CDR1 MNHNY, CDR2 SVGAGI (reference sequence). V was shortened by 0 bases and J by 5 bases, with 14 bases between the two germline ends. This CDR3 is built from 16 residues. The CDR3 is CASSYSGVRGDQPQHF. The CDR3, as DNA: TGTGCCAGCAGTTACTCGGGGGTGAGGGGTGATCAGCCCCAGCATTTT.

This clone was counted between two and nine times. The gene calls are TRBV14 and TRBJ1-2; 8 bases match TRBD1. CDR1 and CDR2 (germline): SGHDN, FVKESK. Trimming at V came to 0 bases and at J to 9 bases, leaving 9 bases not matched to a gene. This CDR3 is 15 amino acids long. The CDR3 bases are TGTGCCAGCAGCCAAGATTTAATGGGACAGGAGAGCTACACCTTC. Its translation: CASSQDLMGQESYTF.

This clone was detected a few times. The chain joins TRBV6-5 to TRBJ1-5; D is unclear. Germline V CDR1 and CDR2: MNHEY, SVGAGI. CDR3 length: 16 amino acids. Trimming took off 0 bases at V and 3 bases at J, with 12 bases between the two ends. In nucleotides, the CDR3 is TGTGCCAGCAGTTACTCAAAAGGACGCCACAATCAGCCCCAGCATTTT. It specifies CASSYSKGRHNQPQHF.